These 26 T cell receptor beta chains were all obtained from the same sample, sequenced in a study of OX40 agonist ivuxolimab in advanced cancers. Libraries came from the immunoSEQ multiplex PCR assay. The clones in this table, taken by TCRdb from immuneACCESS, are in-frame only. Not every clone is retained; where verified, under half of the shortfall comes from an unresolved V gene, and the cause of the rest is unknown. The sample table lists roughly 58,000 clones, about 83% of them with a count of one. Clones ranked in the top ten supply around 0.79% of the sample. The sequencing used CD4+ or CD8+ T cells sorted from blood, collected in a trial of the OX40 agonist ivuxolimab. The source is an adult with an advanced solid tumor such as melanoma, head and neck, liver or kidney cancer.

This sequence joins TRBV5-6 and TRBJ1-2, with 10 bases that match TRBD1. The CDR3 extends over 14 amino acids. CDR1 is SGHDT and CDR2 is YYEEEE in the germline V gene. The V segment lost 6 bases and the J segment 6 bases; nucleotides outside the gene matches: 8. The CDR3 region is CASNDRGLNHGYTF. The CDR3 bases are TGTGCCAGCAATGACAGGGGGCTGAACCATGGCTACACCTTC. Complete variable domain (other parts from reference TRBV5-6 and TRBJ1-2): DAGVTQSPTHLIKTRGQQVTLRCSPKSGHDTVSWYQQALGQGPQFIFQYYEEEERQRGNFPDRFSGHQFPNYSSELNVNALLLGDSALYLCASNDRGLNHGYTFGSGTRLTVV.

The chain carries TRBV7-8 and TRBJ2-2; 7 positions match TRBD1. Per the germline V gene, CDR1 is SGHVS and CDR2 is FQNEAQ. J gave up 5 bases and V 6 bases, and 3 bases lay outside the gene matches. The CDR3 sequence is 13 residues long. The CDR3 sequence is CASRPQGTGELFF. The DNA of the CDR3 is TGTGCCAGCAGACCACAGGGGACCGGGGAGCTGTTTTTT. Variable domain in full (rest from reference TRBV7-8 and TRBJ2-2): GAGVSQSPRYKVAKRGQDVALRCDPISGHVSLFWYQQALGQGPEFLTYFQNEAQLDKSGLPSDRFFAERPEGSVSTLKIQRTQQEDSAVYLCASRPQGTGELFFGEGSRLTVL.

The V call is TRBV7-9, the J call TRBJ2-1, with 7 bases that match TRBD2. Germline loops: CDR1 SEHNR, CDR2 FQNEAQ (reference sequence). With 5 bases clipped from V and 7 bases from J, the junction kept 11 bases outside the gene matches. This CDR3 is built from 15 residues. CDR3 sequence: CASSPIGTTSNEQFF. The CDR3 nucleotides read TGTGCCAGCAGCCCCATCGGGACTACCTCAAATGAGCAGTTCTTC.

The chain employs TRBV5-1 and TRBJ2-2; D is unclear. CDR3 length: 15 residues. Germline CDR1 and CDR2: SGHRS and YFSETQ. Trimming stripped 4 bases from V and 1 base from J, with 11 bases between. The CDR3 spells CASSPSPGNTGELFF. Here the CDR3 DNA reads TGCGCCAGCAGCCCCTCTCCAGGGAACACCGGGGAGCTGTTTTTT.

The V call is TRBV28, the J call TRBJ1-3; TRBD1 agrees at 8 bases. The CDR3 is 15 residues long. Trimming at V came to 6 bases and at J to 6 bases, leaving 10 bases not matched to a gene. CDR1 is MDHEN and CDR2 is SYDVKM in the germline V gene. The CDR3 bases are TGTGCCAGCAGCTTGCAGGGGGCTTGGGCAAACACCATATATTTT. Translated: CASSLQGAWANTIYF.

The DNA of the CDR3 is TGTGCCAGCAGTTTCAGGACGAAACCCTACAATGAGCAGTTCTTC. Translating gives CASSFRTKPYNEQFF. This chain links TRBV27 with TRBJ2-1, with D uncertain. Trimming left V 3 bases short and J 2 bases short, with 11 bases between. The CDR3 runs to 15 residues. The V gene's germline CDR1 is MNHEY and CDR2 SMNVEV (reference sequence).

This chain links TRBV5-1 with TRBJ2-7; tentatively, D is TRBD2 (5 bases). Trimming took off 1 base at V and 0 bases at J, with 14 bases between the two ends. Germline V CDR1 and CDR2: SGHRS, YFSETQ. The CDR3 sequence is 16 residues long. The CDR3 DNA reads TGCGCCAGCAGCTTGAGAGGCGGGTCCAGCTCCTACGAGCAGTACTTC. Amino acids: CASSLRGGSSSYEQYF. The full variable domain, its missing parts supplied by reference TRBV5-1 and TRBJ2-7, is KAGVTQTPRYLIKTRGQQVTLSCSPISGHRSVSWYQQTPGQGLQFLFEYFSETQRNKGNFPGRFSGRQFSNSRSEMNVSTLELGDSALYLCASSLRGGSSSYEQYFGPGTRLTVT.

This clone was detected once. The rearrangement joins TRBV5-4 to TRBJ2-7, with TRBD1 matching 8 bases. The CDR3 runs to 14 residues. Germline assignment: CDR1 SGHNT and CDR2 YYREEE (reference sequence). V trimming: 3 bases; J trimming: 2 bases; junction bases outside the gene matches: 4. The CDR3 DNA reads as TGTGCCAGCAGCTCCCGGACAGGGACCTACGAGCAGTACTTC. Its protein is CASSSRTGTYEQYF.

The V and J genes are TRBV11-2 and TRBJ2-1; D tentatively fits TRBD1 or TRBD2 (5 bases each). The CDR3 runs to 14 residues. Between the trimmed V and J ends, which lost 5 bases and 9 bases, there was a span of 17 bases. Germline CDR1 and CDR2: SGHAT and FQNNGV. The CDR3 loop reads CASSLSGRAVEQFF. CDR3 in DNA: TGTGCCAGCAGCCTATCGGGGCGGGCGGTTGAGCAGTTCTTC.

A single count supports this clone. This sequence joins TRBV28 and TRBJ2-2; D is undetermined. CDR1 and CDR2 (germline): MDHEN, SYDVKM. Trimming shortened V by 2 bases and J by 6 bases, and 13 bases separated the two germline ends. The CDR3 totals 15 residues. The DNA for the CDR3 is TGTGCCAGCAGTTTAGGTTCGAGGACGTCCGGGGAGCTGTTTTTT. This sequence encodes CASSLGSRTSGELFF.

This rearrangement joins TRBV19 to TRBJ1-1, with a tentative D call TRBD1 (6 bases). Germline V CDR1 and CDR2: LNHDA, SQIVND (reference sequence). The CDR3 runs 14 residues. V was pared by 3 bases and J by 6 bases, with 14 bases between. CDR3 nucleotide sequence: TGTGCCAGTAGTATGATAGGACAGATCTCTGAAGCTTTCTTT. Amino acids: CASSMIGQISEAFF.

V is TRBV9 and J is TRBJ2-1; 10 bases fit TRBD1. Germline V gives CDR1 SGDLS, CDR2 YYNGEE. With V trimmed by 0 bases and J by 5 bases, 5 bases remained unmatched. The CDR3 extends over 16 amino acids. The CDR3, as DNA: TGTGCCAGCAGCGTAGGGACAGGGGGTCTGGACAATGAGCAGTTCTTC. This translates into CASSVGTGGLDNEQFF.

V and J are TRBV30 and TRBJ2-7; the D gene is possibly TRBD2 (6 bases). The germline V and J ends were trimmed by 5 bases and 2 bases, with 13 bases remaining between them. The V gene's germline CDR1 is GTSNPN and CDR2 SVGIG (reference sequence). The CDR3 extends over 13 amino acids. CDR3 coding DNA: TGTGCCTGGCGACAACGGGGGACCTACGAGCAGTACTTC. It yields the protein CAWRQRGTYEQYF.

This clone has only a few counts. The chain recombines TRBV7-9 with TRBJ2-1; D may match TRBD1 or TRBD2 (5 bases each). CDR1 is SEHNR and CDR2 is FQNEAQ in the germline V gene (reference sequence). V was pared by 6 bases and J by 10 bases, with 13 bases between. This CDR3 contains 12 residues. The chain's CDR3 is CASSIERGEQFF. DNA for the CDR3: TGTGCCAGCAGTATAGAGAGGGGCGAGCAGTTCTTC. The full variable domain, its missing parts supplied by reference TRBV7-9 and TRBJ2-1, is DTGVSQNPRHKITKRGQNVTFRCDPISEHNRLYWYRQTLGQGPEFLTYFQNEAQLEKSRLLSDRFSAERPKGSFSTLEIQRTEQGDSAMYLCASSIERGEQFFGPGTRLTVL.

This clone has a handful of counts. The chain recombines TRBV6-6 with TRBJ2-7, with D possibly TRBD1 on 5 matching bases. V lost 5 bases and J lost 3, with 8 bases in between. The CDR3 loop spans 12 amino acids. CDR1 is MNHNY, CDR2 SVGAGI, per germline (reference sequence). The CDR3 spells CASSTGNYEQYF. The CDR3 DNA reads TGTGCCAGCAGTACAGGAAACTACGAGCAGTACTTC.

The V and J genes are TRBV5-4 and TRBJ1-1; 7 bases match TRBD1. Germline V gene data show CDR1 as SGHNT and CDR2 as YYREEE (reference sequence). V trimming: 4 bases; J trimming: 0 bases; junction bases outside the gene matches: 9. The CDR3 consists of 16 residues. CDR3 sequence reads: CASSSRGRGLNTEAFF. The CDR3 DNA reads as TGTGCCAGCAGCAGCAGGGGGAGGGGATTGAACACTGAAGCTTTCTTT.

The chain couples TRBV6-6 to TRBJ2-3, with D possibly TRBD2 on 5 matching bases. Per the germline V gene, CDR1 is MNHNY and CDR2 is SVGAGI (reference sequence). Between the trimmed V and J ends, which lost 5 bases and 5 bases, there was a span of 17 bases. The CDR3 runs 15 residues. In nucleotides, the CDR3 is TGTGCCAGCAGTAAAAGAGGGTCTTCGGGAGATACGCAGTATTTT. Amino acids: CASSKRGSSGDTQYF.

The V and J genes are TRBV5-5 and TRBJ2-2; 7 nucleotides align to TRBD1. The CDR3 totals 15 residues. The J segment lost 2 bases and the V segment lost 3 bases, leaving 4 bases of the junction unmatched. Germline V gene lookup returns CDR1 SGHKS and CDR2 YYEKEE (reference sequence). Written as DNA, the CDR3 is TGTGCCAGCAGCTCGGGACAGCGAAACACCGGGGAGCTGTTTTTT. Translating gives CASSSGQRNTGELFF. The entire variable domain, with the rest obtained from reference TRBV5-5 and TRBJ2-2, is as follows: DAGVTQSPTHLIKTRGQQVTLRCSPISGHKSVSWYQQVLGQGPQFIFQYYEKEERGRGNFPDRFSARQFPNYSSELNVNALLLGDSALYLCASSSGQRNTGELFFGEGSRLTVL.

The chain couples TRBV18 to TRBJ2-7, with unresolved D. CDR1 KGHSH and CDR2 LQKENI come from the germline V gene. The CDR3 runs 13 residues. V lost 4 bases to trimming and J lost 1 base, with 8 bases between them. The CDR3 reads CASSQGISYEQYF. The CDR3 nucleotides read TGTGCCAGCTCACAAGGGATATCCTACGAGCAGTACTTC.

V is TRBV19 and J is TRBJ2-6, with D possibly called TRBD1 or TRBD2 (5 bases each). Germline CDR1 and CDR2: LNHDA and SQIVND (reference sequence). The CDR3 extends over 14 amino acids. V shed 1 base and J shed 10 bases, with 11 bases lying between them. DNA for the CDR3: TGTGCCAGTAGTATAGTTGGGACGAGTAACGTCCTGACTTTC. Translation: CASSIVGTSNVLTF.

V usage is TRBV5-5 and J usage is TRBJ2-3, with TRBD2 matching 7 bases. The germline gives CDR1 SGHKS, CDR2 YYEKEE (reference sequence). This CDR3 is built from 16 residues. With 4 bases clipped from V and 4 bases from J, the junction kept 12 bases outside the gene matches. The CDR3 loop reads CASSPFSSGTADTQYF. The CDR3 nucleotides are TGTGCCAGCAGCCCGTTCTCGAGCGGGACGGCAGATACGCAGTATTTT.

The chain is built from TRBV5-4 and TRBJ1-3; D gene uncertain. Germline CDR1 reads SGHNT; CDR2 reads YYREEE (reference sequence). CDR3 length: 13 amino acids. Trimming removed 3 bases from V and 8 bases from J, with 12 bases in between. This CDR3 reads CASSSYESDTIYF. Here the CDR3 DNA reads TGTGCCAGCAGCTCGTATGAGTCGGACACCATATATTTT.

The chain carries TRBV27 and TRBJ1-1; no clear D gene. V shed 5 bases and J shed 1 base, with 8 bases lying between them. The germline gives CDR1 MNHEY, CDR2 SMNVEV (reference sequence). The CDR3 totals 13 residues. The CDR3 region is CASSNRQNTEAFF. CDR3 DNA: TGTGCCAGCAGTAACCGACAGAACACTGAAGCTTTCTTT.

The rearrangement joins TRBV9 to TRBJ2-7, with 10 bases that match TRBD2. V lost 3 bases to trimming and J lost 3 bases; unmatched junction nucleotides: 3. In germline, CDR1 is SGDLS, CDR2 YYNGEE. The CDR3 has 14 amino acids. CDR3 coding DNA: TGTGCCAGCAGCGCCTCTAGCGGGAGCTACGAGCAGTACTTC. Residues: CASSASSGSYEQYF.

The chain uses TRBV11-2 and TRBJ2-3; 16 nucleotides agree with TRBD2. Trimming at V came to 0 bases and at J to 6 bases, leaving 9 bases not matched to a gene. Germline assignment: CDR1 SGHAT and CDR2 FQNNGV. The CDR3 sequence is 19 residues long. For the CDR3, the DNA is TGTGCCAGCAGCTTAGATTACGGGAGGGGACTAGCGGGAGGGGATACGCAGTATTTT. This codes for CASSLDYGRGLAGGDTQYF.

The rearrangement joins TRBV5-4 to TRBJ1-3; 9 bases fit TRBD1. CDR1 is SGHNT and CDR2 is YYREEE in the germline V gene (reference sequence). The CDR3 is made up of 17 amino acids. J gave up 3 bases and V 2 bases, and 9 bases lay outside the gene matches. The chain's CDR3 is CASSLVAGTGFGNTIYF. CDR3 coding DNA: TGTGCCAGCAGCTTAGTCGCCGGGACAGGGTTTGGAAACACCATATATTTT.